This entry is about one T cell receptor beta chain. The CDR3 consists of 16 residues. The ends lost 5 bases at V and 1 base at J; junction bases unmatched: 7. CDR1 is ENHRY and CDR2 is SYGVKD in the germline V gene. Clones were sequenced by immunoSEQ multiplex PCR, and TCRdb holds only the in-frame ones, with some missing. The repertoire holds 110,000 to 150,000 clones, with almost 85% as singletons. This specimen comes from a study of cytomegalovirus exposure and HLA in healthy donors. Input material: PBMCs. The genes are TRBV10-3 and TRBJ1-3; 8 nucleotides line up with TRBD1. This sequence originates from a woman aged 25 to 39 in good health and CMV-seronegative. CDR3 region: CAISTGTGLSGNTIYF. The CDR3, as DNA: TGTGCCATCAGTACCGGGACAGGTCTTTCTGGAAACACCATATATTTT.